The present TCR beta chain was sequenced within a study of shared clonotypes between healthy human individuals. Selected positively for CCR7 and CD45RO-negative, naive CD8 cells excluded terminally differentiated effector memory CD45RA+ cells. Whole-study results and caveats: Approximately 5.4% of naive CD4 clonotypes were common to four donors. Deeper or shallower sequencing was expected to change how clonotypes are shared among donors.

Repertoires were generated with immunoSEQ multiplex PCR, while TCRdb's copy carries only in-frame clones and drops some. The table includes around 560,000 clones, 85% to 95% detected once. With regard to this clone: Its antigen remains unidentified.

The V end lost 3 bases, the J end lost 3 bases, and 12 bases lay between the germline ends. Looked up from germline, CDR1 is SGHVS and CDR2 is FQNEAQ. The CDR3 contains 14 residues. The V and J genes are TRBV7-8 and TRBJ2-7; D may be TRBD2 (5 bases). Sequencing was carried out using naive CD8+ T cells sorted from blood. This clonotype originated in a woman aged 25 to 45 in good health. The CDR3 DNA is TGTGCCAGCAGCTTTGCGGGCGGCAGCTACGAGCAGTACTTC. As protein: CASSFAGGSYEQYF.